The T cell receptor beta chain described here comes from a study of shared clonotypes between healthy human individuals. Study as a whole: CD8 memory received one plate per donor, CD8 naive two, CD4 memory three and CD4 naive three.

Profiled with immunoSEQ multiplex PCR; TCRdb holds only in-frame clones, not every one. The sample has about 2.2 million clones, 90% to 95% seen once; the top ten hold 1.5% to 2%. Study conclusions and caveats: Rarefaction gave evidence that sorted-subset sequencing remained incomplete despite large depth. Naive CD4 clonotype sharing across four donors was about 5.3%.

Cells designated naive CD8 were CD45RO-negative and were positively selected for CCR7, with terminally differentiated effector memory CD45RA+ cells excluded. In regard to this clone: Antigen: not known. The sample holds other DNA sequences that translate to the same CDR3.

Trimming removed 2 bases from V and 0 bases from J; junction bases left unmatched: 1. CDR1 and CDR2 from the germline V gene are LNHDA and SQIVND (reference sequence). The CDR3 has 14 amino acids. Source material: naive CD8+ T cells from PBMCs. The receptor was derived from a man aged 18-30 years in good health. Some clones in this sample may be carry-over from other donors' samples. The chain couples TRBV19 to TRBJ2-7, with 7 bases that match TRBD2. The CDR3 is CASSIRDYSYEQYF. CDR3 sequence (DNA): TGTGCCAGTAGTATACGGGACTACTCCTACGAGCAGTACTTC.